This T cell receptor beta chain was documented in a study of cytomegalovirus exposure and HLA in healthy donors. Turning to the study itself: Drawn from HLA-typed donors, some 80 million unique TCRs were held in an early data release.

This clone has just one count. The antigen remains unidentified. In the PCR, 60 Vbeta and 13 Jbeta primers were used. The assay was immunoSEQ multiplex PCR, and TCRdb's table has in-frame clones only and misses some. The sample records 110,000 or so clones, 82% being singletons. Study results and caveats: V- and J-gene trimming of TCR beta was linked (in a later analysis) to a missense DCLRE1C variant. TCR association rates varied by HLA locus in a later analysis, with DRB1 highest and HLA-C lowest.

CDR3 length: 15 amino acids. CDR1 is MNHEY, CDR2 SMNVEV, per germline (reference sequence). V was pared by 4 bases and J by 7 bases, with 12 bases of the junction left unmatched. The chain is built from TRBV27 and TRBJ2-5, with TRBD1 identical over 7 bases. The clonotype was recovered from a woman younger than 30 in good health and CMV-seronegative. Sequencing was done on a sample of PBMCs. This CDR3 reads CASSSGTDHVGTQYF. CDR3 nucleotide sequence: TGTGCCAGCAGTTCCGGGACAGACCACGTAGGGACCCAGTACTTC.